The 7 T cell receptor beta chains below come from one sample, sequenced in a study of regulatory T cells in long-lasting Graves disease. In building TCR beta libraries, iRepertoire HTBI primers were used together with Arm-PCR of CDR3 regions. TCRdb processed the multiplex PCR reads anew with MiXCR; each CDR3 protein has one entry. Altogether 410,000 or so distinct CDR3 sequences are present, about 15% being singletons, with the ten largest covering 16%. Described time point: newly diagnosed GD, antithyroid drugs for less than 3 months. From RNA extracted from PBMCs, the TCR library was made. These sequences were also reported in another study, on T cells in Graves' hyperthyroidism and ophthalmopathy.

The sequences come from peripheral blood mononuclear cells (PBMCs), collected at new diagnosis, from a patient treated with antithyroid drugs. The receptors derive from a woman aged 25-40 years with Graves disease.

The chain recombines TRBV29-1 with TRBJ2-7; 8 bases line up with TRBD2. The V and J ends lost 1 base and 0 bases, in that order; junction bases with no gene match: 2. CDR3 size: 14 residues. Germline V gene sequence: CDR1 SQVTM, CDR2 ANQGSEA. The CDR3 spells CSVEGGGSSYEQYF. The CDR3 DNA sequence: TGCAGCGTTGAAGGCGGGGGGTCCTCCTACGAGCAGTACTTC.

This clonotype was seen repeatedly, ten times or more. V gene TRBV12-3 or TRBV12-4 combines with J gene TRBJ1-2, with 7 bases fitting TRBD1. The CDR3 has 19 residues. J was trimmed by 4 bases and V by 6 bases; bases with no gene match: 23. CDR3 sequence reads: CASSPATGTETLGGYGYTF. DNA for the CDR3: TGTGCCAGCAGCCCGGCGACCGGGACAGAGACATTGGGAGGCTATGGCTACACCTTC.

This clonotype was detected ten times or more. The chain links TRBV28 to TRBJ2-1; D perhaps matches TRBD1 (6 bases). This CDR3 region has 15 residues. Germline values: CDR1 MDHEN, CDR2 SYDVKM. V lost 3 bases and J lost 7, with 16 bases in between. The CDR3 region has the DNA TGTGCCAGCAGTTTTTACAGGGCACGGCCTAATGAGCAGTTCTTC. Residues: CASSFYRARPNEQFF.

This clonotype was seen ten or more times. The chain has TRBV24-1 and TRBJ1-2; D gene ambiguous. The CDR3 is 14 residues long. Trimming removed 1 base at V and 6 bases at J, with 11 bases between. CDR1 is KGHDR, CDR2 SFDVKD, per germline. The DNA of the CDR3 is TGTGCCACCAGTGATTTCGGATCGACACATGGCTACACCTTC. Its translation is CATSDFGSTHGYTF.

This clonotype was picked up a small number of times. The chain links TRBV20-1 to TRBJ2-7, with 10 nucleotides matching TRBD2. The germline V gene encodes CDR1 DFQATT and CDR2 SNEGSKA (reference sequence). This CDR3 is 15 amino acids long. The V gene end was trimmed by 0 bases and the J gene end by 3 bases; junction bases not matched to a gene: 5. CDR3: CSAREGGLAHYEQYF. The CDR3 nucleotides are TGCAGTGCTAGAGAAGGGGGACTAGCGCACTACGAGCAGTACTTC.

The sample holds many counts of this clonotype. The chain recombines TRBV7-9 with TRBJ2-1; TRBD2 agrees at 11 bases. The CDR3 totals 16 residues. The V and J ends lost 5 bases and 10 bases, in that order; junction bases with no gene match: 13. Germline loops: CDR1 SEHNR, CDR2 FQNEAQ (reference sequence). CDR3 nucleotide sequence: TGTGCCAGCAGCCCCCCACTAGCGGGGGCCGTTCCGGAGCAGTTCTTC. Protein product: CASSPPLAGAVPEQFF.

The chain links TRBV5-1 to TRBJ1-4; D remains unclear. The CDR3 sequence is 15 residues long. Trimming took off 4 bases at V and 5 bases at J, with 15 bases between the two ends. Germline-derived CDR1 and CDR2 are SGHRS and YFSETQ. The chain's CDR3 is CASSVLRGPNEKLFF. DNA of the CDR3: TGCGCCAGCAGCGTCCTGAGAGGGCCAAATGAAAAACTGTTTTTT.